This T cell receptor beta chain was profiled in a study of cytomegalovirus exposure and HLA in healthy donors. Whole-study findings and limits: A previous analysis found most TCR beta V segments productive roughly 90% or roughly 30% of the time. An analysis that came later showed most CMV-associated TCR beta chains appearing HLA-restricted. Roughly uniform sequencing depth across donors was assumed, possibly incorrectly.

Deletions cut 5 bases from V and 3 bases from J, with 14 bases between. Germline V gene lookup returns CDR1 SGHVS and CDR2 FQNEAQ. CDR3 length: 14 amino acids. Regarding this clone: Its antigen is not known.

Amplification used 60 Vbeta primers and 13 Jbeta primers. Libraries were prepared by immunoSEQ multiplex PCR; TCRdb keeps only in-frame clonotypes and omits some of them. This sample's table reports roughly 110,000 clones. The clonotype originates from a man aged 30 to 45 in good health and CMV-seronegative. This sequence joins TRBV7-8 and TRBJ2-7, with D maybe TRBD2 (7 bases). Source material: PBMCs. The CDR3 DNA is TGTGCCAGCAGCCTAACAGGGAGGGTCTACGAGCAGTACTTC. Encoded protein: CASSLTGRVYEQYF. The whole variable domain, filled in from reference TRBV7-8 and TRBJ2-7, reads GAGVSQSPRYKVAKRGQDVALRCDPISGHVSLFWYQQALGQGPEFLTYFQNEAQLDKSGLPSDRFFAERPEGSVSTLKIQRTQQEDSAVYLCASSLTGRVYEQYFGPGTRLTVT.